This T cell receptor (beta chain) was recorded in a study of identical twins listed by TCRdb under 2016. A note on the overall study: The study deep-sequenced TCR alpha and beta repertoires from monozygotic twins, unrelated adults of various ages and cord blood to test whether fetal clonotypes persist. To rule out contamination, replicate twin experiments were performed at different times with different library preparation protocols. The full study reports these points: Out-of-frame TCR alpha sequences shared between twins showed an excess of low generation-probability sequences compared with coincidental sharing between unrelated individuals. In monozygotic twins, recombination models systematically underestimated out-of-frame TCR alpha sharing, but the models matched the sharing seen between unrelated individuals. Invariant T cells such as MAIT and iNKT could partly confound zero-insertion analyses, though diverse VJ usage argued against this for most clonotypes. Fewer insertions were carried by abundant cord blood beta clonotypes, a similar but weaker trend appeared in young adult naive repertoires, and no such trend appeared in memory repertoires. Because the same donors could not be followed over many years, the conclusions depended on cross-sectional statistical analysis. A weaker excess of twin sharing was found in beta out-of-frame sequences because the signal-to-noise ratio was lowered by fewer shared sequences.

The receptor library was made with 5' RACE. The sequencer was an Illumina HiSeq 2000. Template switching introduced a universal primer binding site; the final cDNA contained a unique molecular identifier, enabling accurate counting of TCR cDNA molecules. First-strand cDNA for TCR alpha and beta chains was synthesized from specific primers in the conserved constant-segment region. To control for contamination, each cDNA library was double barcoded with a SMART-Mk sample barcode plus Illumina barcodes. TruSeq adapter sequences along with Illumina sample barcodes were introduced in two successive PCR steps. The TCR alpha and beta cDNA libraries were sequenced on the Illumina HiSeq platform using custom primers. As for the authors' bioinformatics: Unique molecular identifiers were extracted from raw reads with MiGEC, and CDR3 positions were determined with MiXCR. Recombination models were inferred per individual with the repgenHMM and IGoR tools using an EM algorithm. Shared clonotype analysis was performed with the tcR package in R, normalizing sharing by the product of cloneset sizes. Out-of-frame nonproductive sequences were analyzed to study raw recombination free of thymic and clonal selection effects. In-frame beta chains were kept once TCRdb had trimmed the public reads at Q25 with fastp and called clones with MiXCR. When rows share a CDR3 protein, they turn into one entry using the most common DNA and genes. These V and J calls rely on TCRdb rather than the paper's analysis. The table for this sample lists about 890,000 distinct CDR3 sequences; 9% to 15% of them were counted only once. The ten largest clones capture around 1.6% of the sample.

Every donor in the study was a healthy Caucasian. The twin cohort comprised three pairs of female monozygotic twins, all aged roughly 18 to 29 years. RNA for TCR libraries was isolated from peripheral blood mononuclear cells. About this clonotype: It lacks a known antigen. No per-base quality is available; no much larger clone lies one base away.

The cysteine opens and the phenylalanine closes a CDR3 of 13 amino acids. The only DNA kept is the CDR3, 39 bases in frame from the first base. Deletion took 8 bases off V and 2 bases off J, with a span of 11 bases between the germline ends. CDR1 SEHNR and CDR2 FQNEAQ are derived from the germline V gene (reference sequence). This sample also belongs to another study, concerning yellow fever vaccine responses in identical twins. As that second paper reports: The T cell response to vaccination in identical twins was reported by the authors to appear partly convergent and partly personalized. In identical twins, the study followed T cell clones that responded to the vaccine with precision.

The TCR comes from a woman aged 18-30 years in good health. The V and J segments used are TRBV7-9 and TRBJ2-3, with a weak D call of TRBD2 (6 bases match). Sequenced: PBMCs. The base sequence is TGTGCCAGCGCGGAGGGGTCCACAGATACGCAGTATTTT. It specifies CASAEGSTDTQYF. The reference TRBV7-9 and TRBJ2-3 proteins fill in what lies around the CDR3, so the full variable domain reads DTGVSQNPRHKITKRGQNVTFRCDPISEHNRLYWYRQTLGQGPEFLTYFQNEAQLEKSRLLSDRFSAERPKGSFSTLEIQRTEQGDSAMYLCASAEGSTDTQYFGPGTRLTVL.